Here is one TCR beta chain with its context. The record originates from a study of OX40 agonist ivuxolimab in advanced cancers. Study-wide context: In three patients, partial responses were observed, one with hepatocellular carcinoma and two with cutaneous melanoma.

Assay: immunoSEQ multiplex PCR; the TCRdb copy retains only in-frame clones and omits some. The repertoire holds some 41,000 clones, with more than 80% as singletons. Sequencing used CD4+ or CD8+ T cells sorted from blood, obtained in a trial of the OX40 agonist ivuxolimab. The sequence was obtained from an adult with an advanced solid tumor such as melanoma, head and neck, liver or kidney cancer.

CDR3 amino acids: CASSRDARAGNTIYF. The CDR3 DNA follows: TGCGCCAGCAGCCGTGACGCGCGCGCCGGAAACACCATATATTTT. This chain joins TRBV5-1 and TRBJ1-3; D is unresolved. The V end was cut by 4 bases, the J end by 4 bases, with 15 bases between. Germline-derived CDR1 and CDR2 are SGHRS and YFSETQ. The CDR3 contains 15 residues.